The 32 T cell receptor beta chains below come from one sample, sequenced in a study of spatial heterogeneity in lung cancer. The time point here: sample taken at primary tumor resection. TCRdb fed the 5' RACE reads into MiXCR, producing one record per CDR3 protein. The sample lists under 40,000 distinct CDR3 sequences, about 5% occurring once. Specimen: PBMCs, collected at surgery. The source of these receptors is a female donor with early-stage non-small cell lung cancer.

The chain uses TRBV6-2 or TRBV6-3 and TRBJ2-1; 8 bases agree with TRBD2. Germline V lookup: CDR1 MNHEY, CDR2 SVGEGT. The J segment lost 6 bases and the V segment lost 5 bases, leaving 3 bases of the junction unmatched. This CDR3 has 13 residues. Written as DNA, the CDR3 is TGTGCCAGCAGTGATCTAGCGGGCAATGAGCAGTTCTTC. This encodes CASSDLAGNEQFF.

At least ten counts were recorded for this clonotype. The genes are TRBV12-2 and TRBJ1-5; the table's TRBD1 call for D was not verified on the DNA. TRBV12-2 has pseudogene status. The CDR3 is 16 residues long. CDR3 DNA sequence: TGTGCAAGTCGCTTAGCCGAGGGGGAGAAAGGTCAGCCCCAGCATTTT. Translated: CASRLAEGEKGQPQHF.

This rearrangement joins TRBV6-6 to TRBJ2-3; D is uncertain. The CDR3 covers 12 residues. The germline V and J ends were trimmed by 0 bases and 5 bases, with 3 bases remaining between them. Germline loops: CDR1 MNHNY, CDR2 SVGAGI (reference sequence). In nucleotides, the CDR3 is TGTGCCAGCAGTTACTCGATAGATACGCAGTATTTT. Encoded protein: CASSYSIDTQYF.

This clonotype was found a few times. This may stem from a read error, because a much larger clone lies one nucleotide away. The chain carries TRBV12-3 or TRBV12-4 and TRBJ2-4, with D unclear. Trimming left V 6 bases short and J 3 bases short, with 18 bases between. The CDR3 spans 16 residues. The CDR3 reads CASSPGRRLVKNIQYF. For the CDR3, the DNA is TGTGCCAGCAGCCCCGGACGGCGATTAGTCAAAAACATTCAGTACTTC.

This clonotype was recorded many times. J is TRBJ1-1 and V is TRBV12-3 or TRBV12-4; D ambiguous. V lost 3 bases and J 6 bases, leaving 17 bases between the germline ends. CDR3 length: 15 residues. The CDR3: CASSFDDPGIAEAFF. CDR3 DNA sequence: TGTGCCAGCAGTTTTGATGACCCGGGAATCGCTGAAGCTTTCTTT.

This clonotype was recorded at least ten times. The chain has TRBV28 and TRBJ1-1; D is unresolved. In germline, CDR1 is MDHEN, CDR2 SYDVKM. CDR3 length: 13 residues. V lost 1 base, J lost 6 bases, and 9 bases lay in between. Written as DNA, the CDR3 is TGTGCCAGCAGTTTATTCAGGACCGCTGAAGCTTTCTTT. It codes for CASSLFRTAEAFF.

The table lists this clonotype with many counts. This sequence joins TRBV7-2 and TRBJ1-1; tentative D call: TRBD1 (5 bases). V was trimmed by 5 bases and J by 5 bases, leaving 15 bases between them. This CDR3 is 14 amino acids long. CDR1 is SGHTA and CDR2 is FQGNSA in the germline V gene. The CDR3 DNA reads TGTGCCAGCAGCGCGAGGCCGGGGGATACTGAAGCTTTCTTT. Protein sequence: CASSARPGDTEAFF.

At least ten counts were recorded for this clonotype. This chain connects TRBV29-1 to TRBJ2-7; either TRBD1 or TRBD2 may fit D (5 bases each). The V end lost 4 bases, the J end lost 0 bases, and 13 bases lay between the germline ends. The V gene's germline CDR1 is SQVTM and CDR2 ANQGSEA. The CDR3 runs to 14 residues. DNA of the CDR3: TGCAGCGTTGGAGGGGACCAGCTCTCCTACGAGCAGTACTTC. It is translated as CSVGGDQLSYEQYF.

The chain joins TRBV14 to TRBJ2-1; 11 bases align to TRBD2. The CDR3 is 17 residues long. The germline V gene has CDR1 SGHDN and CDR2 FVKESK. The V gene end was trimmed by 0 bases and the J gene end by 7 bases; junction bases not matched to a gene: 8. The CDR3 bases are TGTGCCAGCAGCCAAGACCGATCCGGACTAGCGGGTAATGAGCAGTTCTTC. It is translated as CASSQDRSGLAGNEQFF.

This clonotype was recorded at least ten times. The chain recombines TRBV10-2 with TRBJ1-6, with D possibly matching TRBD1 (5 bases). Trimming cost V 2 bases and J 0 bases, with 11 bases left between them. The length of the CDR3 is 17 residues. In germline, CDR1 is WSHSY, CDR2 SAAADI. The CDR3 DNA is TGCGCCAGCAGTGAGACAGGTCCTAGCTCCTATAATTCACCCCTCCACTTT. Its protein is CASSETGPSSYNSPLHF.

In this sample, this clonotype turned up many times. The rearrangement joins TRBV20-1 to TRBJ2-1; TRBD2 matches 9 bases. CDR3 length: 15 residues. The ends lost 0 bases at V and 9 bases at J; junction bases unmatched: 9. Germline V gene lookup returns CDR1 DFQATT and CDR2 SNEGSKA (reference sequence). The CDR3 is CSARDRGLASAEQFF. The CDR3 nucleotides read TGCAGTGCTAGAGATCGGGGACTAGCTTCGGCTGAGCAGTTCTTC.

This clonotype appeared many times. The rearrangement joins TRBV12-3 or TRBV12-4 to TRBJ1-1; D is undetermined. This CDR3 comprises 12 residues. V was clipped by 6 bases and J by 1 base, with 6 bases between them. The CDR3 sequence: CASRTGNTEAFF. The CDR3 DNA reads TGTGCCAGCAGAACGGGGAACACTGAAGCTTTCTTT.

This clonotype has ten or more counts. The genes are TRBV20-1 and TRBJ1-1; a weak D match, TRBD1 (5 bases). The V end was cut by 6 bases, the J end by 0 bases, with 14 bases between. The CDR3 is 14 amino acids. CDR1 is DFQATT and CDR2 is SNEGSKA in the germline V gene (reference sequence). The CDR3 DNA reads TGCAGTGCCTACAGGACGGAGATGAACACTGAAGCTTTCTTT. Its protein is CSAYRTEMNTEAFF.

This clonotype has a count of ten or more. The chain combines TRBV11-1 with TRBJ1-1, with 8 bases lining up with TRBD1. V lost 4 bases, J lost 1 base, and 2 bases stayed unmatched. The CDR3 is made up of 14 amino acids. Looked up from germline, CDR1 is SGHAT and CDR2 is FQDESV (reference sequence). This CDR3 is CASSWDRRNTEAFF. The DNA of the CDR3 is TGTGCCAGCAGCTGGGACAGGAGGAACACTGAAGCTTTCTTT.

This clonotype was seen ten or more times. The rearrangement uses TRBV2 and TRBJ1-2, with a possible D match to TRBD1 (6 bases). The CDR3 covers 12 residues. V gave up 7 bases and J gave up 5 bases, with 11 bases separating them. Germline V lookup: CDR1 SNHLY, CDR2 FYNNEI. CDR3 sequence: CASTLRGYGYTF. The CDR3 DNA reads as TGTGCCAGCACCCTCAGGGGATATGGCTACACCTTC. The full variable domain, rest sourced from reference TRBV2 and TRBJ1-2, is EPEVTQTPSHQVTQMGQEVILRCVPISNHLYFYWYRQILGQKVEFLVSFYNNEISEKSEIFDDQFSVERPDGSNFTLKIRSTKLEDSAMYFCASTLRGYGYTFGSGTRLTVV.

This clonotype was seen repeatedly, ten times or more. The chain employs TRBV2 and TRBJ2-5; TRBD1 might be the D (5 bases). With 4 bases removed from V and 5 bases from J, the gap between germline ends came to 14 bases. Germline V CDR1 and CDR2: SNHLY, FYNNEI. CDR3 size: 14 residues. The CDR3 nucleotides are TGTGCCAGCAGTGCACGGACACCGTACGAGACCCAGTACTTC. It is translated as CASSARTPYETQYF.

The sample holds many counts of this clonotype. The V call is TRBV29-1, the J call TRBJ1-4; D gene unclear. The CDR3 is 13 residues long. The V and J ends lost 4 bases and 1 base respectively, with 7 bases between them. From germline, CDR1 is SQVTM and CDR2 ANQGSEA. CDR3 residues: CSVAPGTNEKLFF. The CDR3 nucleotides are TGCAGCGTTGCGCCTGGAACTAATGAAAAACTGTTTTTT.

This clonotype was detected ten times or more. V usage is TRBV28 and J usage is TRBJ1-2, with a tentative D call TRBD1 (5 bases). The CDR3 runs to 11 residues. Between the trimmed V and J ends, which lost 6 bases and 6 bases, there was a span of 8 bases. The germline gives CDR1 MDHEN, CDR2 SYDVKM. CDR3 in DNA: TGTGCCAGCAGGCTCAGGGATGGCTACACCTTC. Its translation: CASRLRDGYTF.

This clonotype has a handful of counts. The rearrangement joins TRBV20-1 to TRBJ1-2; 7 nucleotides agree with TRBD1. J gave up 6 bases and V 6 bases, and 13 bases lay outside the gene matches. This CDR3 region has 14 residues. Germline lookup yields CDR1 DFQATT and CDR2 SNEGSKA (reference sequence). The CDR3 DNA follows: TGCAGTGCCCGAGAGGAGGGGGCGGTGGATGGCTACACCTTC. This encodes CSAREEGAVDGYTF.

The CDR3 spells CASSQVTGAARQFF. The CDR3 DNA reads TGTGCCAGCAGCCAAGTTACAGGGGCCGCGAGGCAGTTCTTC. The rearrangement links TRBV14 to TRBJ2-1; 7 nucleotides match TRBD1. The CDR3 has 14 residues. Germline V gives CDR1 SGHDN, CDR2 FVKESK. The junction had 9 bases not matched to a gene; V was cut back by 1 base and J by 12 bases. The full variable domain, in which reference TRBV14 and TRBJ2-1 provide the parts outside the CDR3, is EAGVTQFPSHSVIEKGQTVTLRCDPISGHDNLYWYRRVMGKEIKFLLHFVKESKQDESGMPNNRFLAERTGGTYSTLKVQPAELEDSGVYFCASSQVTGAARQFFGPGTRLTVL.

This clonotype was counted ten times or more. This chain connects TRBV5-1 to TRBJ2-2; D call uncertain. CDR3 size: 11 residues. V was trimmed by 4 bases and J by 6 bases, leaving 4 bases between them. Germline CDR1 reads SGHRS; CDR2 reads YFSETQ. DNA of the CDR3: TGCGCCAGCAGCATCTCCGGGGAGCTGTTTTTT. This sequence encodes CASSISGELFF.

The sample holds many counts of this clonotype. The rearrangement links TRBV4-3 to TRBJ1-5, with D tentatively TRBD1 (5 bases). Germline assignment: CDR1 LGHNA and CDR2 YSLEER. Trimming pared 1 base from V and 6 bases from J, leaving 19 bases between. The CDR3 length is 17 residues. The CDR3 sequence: CASSQGGGDLPGQPQHF. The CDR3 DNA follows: TGCGCCAGCAGCCAAGGGGGAGGGGACTTACCGGGTCAGCCCCAGCATTTT.

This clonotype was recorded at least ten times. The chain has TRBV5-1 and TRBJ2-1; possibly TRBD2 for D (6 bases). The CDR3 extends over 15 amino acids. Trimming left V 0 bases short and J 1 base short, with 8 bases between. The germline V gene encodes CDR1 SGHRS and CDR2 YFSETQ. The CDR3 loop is CASSLAAGSYNEQFF. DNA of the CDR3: TGCGCCAGCAGCTTGGCGGCGGGGTCCTACAATGAGCAGTTCTTC.

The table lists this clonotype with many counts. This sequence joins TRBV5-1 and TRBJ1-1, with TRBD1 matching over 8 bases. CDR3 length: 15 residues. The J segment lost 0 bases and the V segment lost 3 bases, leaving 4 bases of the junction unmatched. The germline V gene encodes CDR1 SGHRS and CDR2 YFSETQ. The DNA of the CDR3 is TGCGCCAGCAGCTCCGGGACAGGCCTGAACACTGAAGCTTTCTTT. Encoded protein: CASSSGTGLNTEAFF.

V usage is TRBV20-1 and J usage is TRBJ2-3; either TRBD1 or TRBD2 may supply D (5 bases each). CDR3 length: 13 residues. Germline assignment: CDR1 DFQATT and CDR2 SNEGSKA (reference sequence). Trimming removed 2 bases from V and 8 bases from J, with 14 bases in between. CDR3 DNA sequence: TGCAGTGCTAGACCGGGGAACAGGCGTACGCAGTATTTT. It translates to CSARPGNRRTQYF.

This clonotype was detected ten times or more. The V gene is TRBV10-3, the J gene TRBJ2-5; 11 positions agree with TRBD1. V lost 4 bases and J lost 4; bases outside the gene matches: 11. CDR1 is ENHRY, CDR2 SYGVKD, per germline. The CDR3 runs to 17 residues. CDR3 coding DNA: TGTGCCATCAGTGCGAGTGTTGTAGGACAGGGGGCAGAGACCCAGTACTTC. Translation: CAISASVVGQGAETQYF.

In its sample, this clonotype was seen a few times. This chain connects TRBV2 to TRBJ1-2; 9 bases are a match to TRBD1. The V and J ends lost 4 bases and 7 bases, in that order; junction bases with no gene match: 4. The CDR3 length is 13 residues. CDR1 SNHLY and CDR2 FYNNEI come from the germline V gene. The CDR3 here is CASSGTGARGYTF. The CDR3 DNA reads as TGTGCCAGCAGTGGGACAGGGGCACGTGGCTACACCTTC.

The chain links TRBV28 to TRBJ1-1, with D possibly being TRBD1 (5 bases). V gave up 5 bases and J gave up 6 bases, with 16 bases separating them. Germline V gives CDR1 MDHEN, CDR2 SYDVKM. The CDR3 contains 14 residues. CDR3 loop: CASSPRQRGAEAFF. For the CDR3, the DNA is TGTGCCAGCAGTCCCCGCCAGCGAGGGGCTGAAGCTTTCTTT.

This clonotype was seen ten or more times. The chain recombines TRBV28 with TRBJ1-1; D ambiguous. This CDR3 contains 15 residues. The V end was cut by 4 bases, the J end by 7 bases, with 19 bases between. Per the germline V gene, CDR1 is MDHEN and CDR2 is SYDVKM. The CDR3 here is CASSSPGASNLEAFF. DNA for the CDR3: TGTGCCAGCAGTTCCCCGGGAGCAAGCAATCTTGAAGCTTTCTTT.

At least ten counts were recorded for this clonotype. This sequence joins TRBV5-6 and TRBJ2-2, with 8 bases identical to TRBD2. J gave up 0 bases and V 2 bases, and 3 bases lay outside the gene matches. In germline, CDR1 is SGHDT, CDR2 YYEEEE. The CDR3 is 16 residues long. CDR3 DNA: TGTGCCAGCAGCTTCTTGACTAGCGCGAACACCGGGGAGCTGTTTTTT. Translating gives CASSFLTSANTGELFF.

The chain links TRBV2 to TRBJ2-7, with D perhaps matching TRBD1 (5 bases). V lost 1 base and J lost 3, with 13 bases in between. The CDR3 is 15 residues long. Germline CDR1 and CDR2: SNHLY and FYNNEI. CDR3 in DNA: TGTGCCAGCAGTGAAGGGGCAGGGTTGATCTACGAGCAGTACTTC. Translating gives CASSEGAGLIYEQYF.

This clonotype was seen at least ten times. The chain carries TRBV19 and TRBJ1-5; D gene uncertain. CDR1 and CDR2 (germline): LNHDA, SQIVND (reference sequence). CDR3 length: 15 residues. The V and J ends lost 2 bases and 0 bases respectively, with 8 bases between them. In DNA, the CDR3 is TGTGCCAGTAGTATAAGGTTGAATAGCAATCAGCCCCAGCATTTT. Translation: CASSIRLNSNQPQHF.